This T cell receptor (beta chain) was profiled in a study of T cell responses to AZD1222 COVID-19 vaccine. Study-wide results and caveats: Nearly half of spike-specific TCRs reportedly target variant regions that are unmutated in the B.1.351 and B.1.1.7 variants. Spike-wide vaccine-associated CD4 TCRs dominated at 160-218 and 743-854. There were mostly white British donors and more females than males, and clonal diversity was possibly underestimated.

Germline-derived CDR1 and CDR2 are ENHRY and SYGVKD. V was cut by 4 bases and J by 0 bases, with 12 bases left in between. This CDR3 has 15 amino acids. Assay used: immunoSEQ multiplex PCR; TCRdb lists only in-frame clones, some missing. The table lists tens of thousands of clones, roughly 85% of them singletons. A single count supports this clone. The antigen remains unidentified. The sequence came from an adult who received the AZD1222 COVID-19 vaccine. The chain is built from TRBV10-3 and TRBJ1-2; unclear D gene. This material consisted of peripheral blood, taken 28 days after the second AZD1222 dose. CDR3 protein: CAISGTIGANYGYTF. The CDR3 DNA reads TGTGCCATCAGTGGGACCATTGGAGCTAACTATGGCTACACCTTC.